Presented here are 2 T cell receptor beta chains from one specimen sequenced in a study of shared T cell receptors in the human thymus. Here immunoSEQ multiplex PCR was the method, and the copy in TCRdb shows in-frame clones only, minus some. The sample holds approximately 760,000 clones, approximately 85% seen once. A further study also used this sample, focusing on human thymus T cells.

Sequences were obtained from thymocytes. Every receptor here comes from a girl under three years old with a congenital heart defect.

This clone was seen once. The chain joins TRBV7-2 to TRBJ1-3; D might be TRBD1 (6 bases). Germline CDR1 and CDR2: SGHTA and FQGNSA. This CDR3 is built from 15 residues. V lost 5 bases and J lost 4, with 15 bases in between. The CDR3 region has the DNA TGTGCCAGCAGCCCCAGGGAGGGGGTAGGAAACACCATATATTTT. This encodes CASSPREGVGNTIYF.

The chain couples TRBV2 to TRBJ1-1; 8 bases are shared with TRBD1. The CDR3 sequence is 16 residues long. Germline assignment: CDR1 SNHLY and CDR2 FYNNEI. Trimming took 9 bases from V and 4 from J; bases not matched to a gene: 16. The CDR3 DNA reads TGTGCCAGGGAATTAATGACAGGGGTCCTTTGCACTGAAGCTTTCTTT. This codes for CARELMTGVLCTEAFF.